This T cell receptor beta chain was profiled in a study of shared clonotypes between healthy human individuals. This CDR3 has 15 amino acids. Trimming removed 5 bases from V and 2 bases from J; junction bases left unmatched: 8. From germline, CDR1 is SGHRS and CDR2 YFSETQ. Sequencing was performed with immunoSEQ multiplex PCR; in TCRdb, only in-frame clones are kept and a portion is missing. The repertoire consists of more than 2,000,000 clones, with 90% to 95% occurring once and the leading ten covering 0.14%. Points on this clone: Other DNA sequences in this specimen translate into the identical CDR3.

This receptor was obtained from a young man in good health. The chain links TRBV5-1 to TRBJ2-7; 9 nucleotides line up with TRBD1. The sequencing sample was made of naive CD4+ T cells sorted from blood. Subset here: CD45RA+ positively selected. CDR3 sequence (DNA): TGCGCCAGCAGTCCTACGGGACAGGGTCCCTACGAGCAGTACTTC. It yields the protein CASSPTGQGPYEQYF. Together with reference TRBV5-1 and TRBJ2-7, the CDR3 gives the full variable domain: KAGVTQTPRYLIKTRGQQVTLSCSPISGHRSVSWYQQTPGQGLQFLFEYFSETQRNKGNFPGRFSGRQFSNSRSEMNVSTLELGDSALYLCASSPTGQGPYEQYFGPGTRLTVT.